Here is one TCR beta chain with its context. The sample originates from a study of T cell changes during pregnancy in multiple sclerosis. This CDR3 contains 15 residues. J lost 2 bases, V lost 5 bases, and 7 bases had no gene match. Germline V CDR1 and CDR2: MDHEN, SYDVKM. The repertoire was sequenced with immunoSEQ multiplex PCR; TCRdb's copy has only in-frame clones and lacks some. This sample has approximately 70,000 clones, with around nine tenths found just once. The starting material was peripheral blood, obtained in the third trimester of pregnancy. The chain uses TRBV28 and TRBJ1-1, with 8 positions matching TRBD1. The sequence was collected from a female donor with multiple sclerosis, enrolled in a pregnancy study. The CDR3: CASSPPGTGNTEAFF. Written as DNA, the CDR3 is TGTGCCAGCAGTCCCCCAGGGACAGGTAACACTGAAGCTTTCTTT.